This TCR beta chain comes out of a study of T cells after yellow fever vaccination. Using its own MiXCR run on the 5' RACE reads, TCRdb lists one record per CDR3 protein. The table lists more than 450,000 distinct CDR3 sequences, 20% to 25% of them singletons. This clonotype has a handful of counts. Germline CDR1 and CDR2: SQVTM and ANQGSEA. V lost 7 bases, J lost 4 bases, and 11 bases lay in between. CDR3 length: 11 residues. The chain has TRBV29-1 and TRBJ2-7; perhaps TRBD1 as D (5 bases). The source material was PBMCs, sampled less than 25 days after the first yellow fever vaccination. The sequence came from a man aged 18-30 years who received the YFV17D yellow fever vaccine. The CDR3 here is CSALTDYEQYF. In DNA form, the CDR3 reads TGCAGCGCTCTGACAGATTACGAGCAGTACTTC.